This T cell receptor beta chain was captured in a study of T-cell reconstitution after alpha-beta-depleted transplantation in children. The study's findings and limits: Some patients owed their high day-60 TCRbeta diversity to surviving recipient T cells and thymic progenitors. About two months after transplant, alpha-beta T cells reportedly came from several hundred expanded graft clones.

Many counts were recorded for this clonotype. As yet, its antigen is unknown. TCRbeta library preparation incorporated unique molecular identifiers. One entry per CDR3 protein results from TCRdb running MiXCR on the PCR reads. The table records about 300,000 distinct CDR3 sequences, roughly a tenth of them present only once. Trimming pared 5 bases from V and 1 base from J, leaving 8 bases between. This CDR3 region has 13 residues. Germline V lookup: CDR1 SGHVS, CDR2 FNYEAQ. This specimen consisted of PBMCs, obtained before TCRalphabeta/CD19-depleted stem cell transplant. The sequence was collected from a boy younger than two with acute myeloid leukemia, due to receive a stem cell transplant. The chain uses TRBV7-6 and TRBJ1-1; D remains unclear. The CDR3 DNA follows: TGTGCCAGCAGCGCCGGGAGGAACACTGAAGCTTTCTTT. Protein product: CASSAGRNTEAFF.